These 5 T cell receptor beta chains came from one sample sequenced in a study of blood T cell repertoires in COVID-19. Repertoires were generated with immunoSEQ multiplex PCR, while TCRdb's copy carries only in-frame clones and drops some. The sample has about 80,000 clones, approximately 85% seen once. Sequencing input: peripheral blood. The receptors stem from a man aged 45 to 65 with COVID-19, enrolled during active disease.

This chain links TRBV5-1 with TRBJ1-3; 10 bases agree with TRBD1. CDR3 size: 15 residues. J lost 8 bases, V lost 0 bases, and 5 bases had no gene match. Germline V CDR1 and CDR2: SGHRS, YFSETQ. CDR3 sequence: CASSLGDRGLDTIYF. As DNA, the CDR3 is TGCGCCAGCAGCTTGGGAGACAGGGGGCTTGACACCATATATTTT.

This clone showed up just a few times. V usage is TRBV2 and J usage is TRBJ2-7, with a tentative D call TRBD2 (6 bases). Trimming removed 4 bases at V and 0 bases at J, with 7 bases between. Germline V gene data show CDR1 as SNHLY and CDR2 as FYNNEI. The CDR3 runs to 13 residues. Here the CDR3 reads CASSVDYSYEQYF. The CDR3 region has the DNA TGTGCCAGCAGTGTGGACTACTCCTACGAGCAGTACTTC.

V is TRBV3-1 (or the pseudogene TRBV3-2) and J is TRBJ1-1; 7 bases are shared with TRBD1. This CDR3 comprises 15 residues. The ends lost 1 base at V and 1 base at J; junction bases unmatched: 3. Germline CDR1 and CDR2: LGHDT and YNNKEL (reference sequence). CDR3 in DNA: TGTGCCAGCAGCCAAGGCAGGGGGACGAACACTGAAGCTTTCTTT. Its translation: CASSQGRGTNTEAFF.

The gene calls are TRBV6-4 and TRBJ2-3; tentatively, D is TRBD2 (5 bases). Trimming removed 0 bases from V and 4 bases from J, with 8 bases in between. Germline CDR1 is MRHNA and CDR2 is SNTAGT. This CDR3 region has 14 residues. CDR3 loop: CASSDSFGADTQYF. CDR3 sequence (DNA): TGTGCCAGCAGTGACTCGTTCGGGGCAGATACGCAGTATTTT.

CDR3: CASSPPGGSEAFF. CDR3 DNA sequence: TGTGCCAGCTCACCACCGGGGGGGTCTGAAGCTTTCTTT. The J gene is TRBJ1-1, the V gene TRBV18, with D tentatively TRBD1 (5 bases). The CDR3 spans 13 residues. Germline V CDR1 and CDR2: KGHSH, LQKENI. V lost 0 bases and J lost 6, with 8 bases in between.